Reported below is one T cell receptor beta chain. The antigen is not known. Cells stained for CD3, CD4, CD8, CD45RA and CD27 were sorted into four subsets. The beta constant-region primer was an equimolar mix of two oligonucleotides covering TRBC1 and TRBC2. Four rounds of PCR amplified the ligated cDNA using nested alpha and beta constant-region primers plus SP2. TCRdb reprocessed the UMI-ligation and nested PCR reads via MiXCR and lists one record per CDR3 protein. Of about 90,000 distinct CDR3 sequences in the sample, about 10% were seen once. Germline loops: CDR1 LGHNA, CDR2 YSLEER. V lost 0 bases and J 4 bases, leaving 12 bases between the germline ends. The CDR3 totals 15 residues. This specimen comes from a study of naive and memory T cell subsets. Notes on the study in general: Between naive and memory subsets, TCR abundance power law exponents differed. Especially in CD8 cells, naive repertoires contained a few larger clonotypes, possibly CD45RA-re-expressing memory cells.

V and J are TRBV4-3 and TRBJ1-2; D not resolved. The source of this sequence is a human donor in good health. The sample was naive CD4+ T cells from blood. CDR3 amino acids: CASSQEGSAPYGYTF. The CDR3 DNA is TGCGCCAGCAGCCAAGAAGGGTCAGCTCCCTATGGCTACACCTTC.